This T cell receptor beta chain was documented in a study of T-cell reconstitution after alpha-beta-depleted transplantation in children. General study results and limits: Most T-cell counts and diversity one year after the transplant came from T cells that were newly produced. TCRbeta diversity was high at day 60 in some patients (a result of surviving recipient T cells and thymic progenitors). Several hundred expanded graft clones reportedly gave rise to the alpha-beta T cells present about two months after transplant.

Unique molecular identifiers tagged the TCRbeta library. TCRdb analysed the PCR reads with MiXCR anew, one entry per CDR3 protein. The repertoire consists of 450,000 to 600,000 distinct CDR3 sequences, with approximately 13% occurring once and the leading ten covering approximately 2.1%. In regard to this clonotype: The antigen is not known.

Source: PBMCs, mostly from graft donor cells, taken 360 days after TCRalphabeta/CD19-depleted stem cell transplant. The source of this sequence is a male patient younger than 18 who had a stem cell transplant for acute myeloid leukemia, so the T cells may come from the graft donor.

CDR3 in amino acids: CASSFRGVEDQPQHF. The CDR3 nucleotides are TGTGCCAGCAGCTTCCGCGGGGTGGAGGATCAGCCCCAGCATTTT. V and J are TRBV5-6 and TRBJ1-5; D unresolved. This CDR3 region has 15 residues. The V gene's germline CDR1 is SGHDT and CDR2 YYEEEE. V lost 2 bases, J lost 5 bases, and 14 bases lay in between.